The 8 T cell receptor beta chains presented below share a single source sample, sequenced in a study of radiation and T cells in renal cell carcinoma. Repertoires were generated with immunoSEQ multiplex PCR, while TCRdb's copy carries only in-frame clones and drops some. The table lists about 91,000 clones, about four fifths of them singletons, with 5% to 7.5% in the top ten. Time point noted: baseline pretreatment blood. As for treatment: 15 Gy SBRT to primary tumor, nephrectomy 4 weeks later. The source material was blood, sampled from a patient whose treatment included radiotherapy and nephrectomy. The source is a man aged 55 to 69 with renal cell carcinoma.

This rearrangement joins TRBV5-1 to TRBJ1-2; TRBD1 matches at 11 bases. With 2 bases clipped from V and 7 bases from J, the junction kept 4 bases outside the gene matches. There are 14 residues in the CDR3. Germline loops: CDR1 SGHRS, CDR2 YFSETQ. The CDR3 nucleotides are TGCGCCAGCAGCTTAGGACAGGGGGCGCTTGGCTACACCTTC. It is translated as CASSLGQGALGYTF.

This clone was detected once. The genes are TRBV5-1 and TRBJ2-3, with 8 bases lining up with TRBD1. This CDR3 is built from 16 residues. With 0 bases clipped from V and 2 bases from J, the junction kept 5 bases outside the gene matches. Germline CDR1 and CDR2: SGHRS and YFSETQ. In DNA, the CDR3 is TGCGCCAGCAGCTTGGGGGACAGGCGAAACACAGATACGCAGTATTTT. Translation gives CASSLGDRRNTDTQYF.

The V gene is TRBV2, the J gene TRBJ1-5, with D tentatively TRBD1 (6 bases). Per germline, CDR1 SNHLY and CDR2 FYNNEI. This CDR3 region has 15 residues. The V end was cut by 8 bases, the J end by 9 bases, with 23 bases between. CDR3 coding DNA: TGTGCCAGCGACCTTGGACAGATAATAAGTGGGCCCCAGCATTTT. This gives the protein CASDLGQIISGPQHF. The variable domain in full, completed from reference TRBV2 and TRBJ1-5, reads EPEVTQTPSHQVTQMGQEVILRCVPISNHLYFYWYRQILGQKVEFLVSFYNNEISEKSEIFDDQFSVERPDGSNFTLKIRSTKLEDSAMYFCASDLGQIISGPQHFGDGTRLSIL.

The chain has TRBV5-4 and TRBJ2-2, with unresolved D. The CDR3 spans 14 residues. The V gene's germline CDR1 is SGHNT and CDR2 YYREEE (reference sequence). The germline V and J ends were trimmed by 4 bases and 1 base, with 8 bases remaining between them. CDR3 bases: TGTGCCAGCAGCCTTGTAGAGAACACCGGGGAGCTGTTTTTT. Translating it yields CASSLVENTGELFF.

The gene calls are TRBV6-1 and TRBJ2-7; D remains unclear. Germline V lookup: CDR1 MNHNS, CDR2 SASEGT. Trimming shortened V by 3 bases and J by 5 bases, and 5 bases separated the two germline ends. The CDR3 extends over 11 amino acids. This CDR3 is CASSELDEQYF. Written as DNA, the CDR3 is TGTGCCAGCAGTGAGCTCGACGAGCAGTACTTC.

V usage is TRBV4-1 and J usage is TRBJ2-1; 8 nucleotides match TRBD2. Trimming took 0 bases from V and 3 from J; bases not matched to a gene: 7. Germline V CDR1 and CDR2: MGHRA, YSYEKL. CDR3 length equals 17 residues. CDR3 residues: CASSQESGLGGYNEQFF. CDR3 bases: TGCGCCAGCAGCCAAGAGTCGGGACTAGGTGGCTACAATGAGCAGTTCTTC.

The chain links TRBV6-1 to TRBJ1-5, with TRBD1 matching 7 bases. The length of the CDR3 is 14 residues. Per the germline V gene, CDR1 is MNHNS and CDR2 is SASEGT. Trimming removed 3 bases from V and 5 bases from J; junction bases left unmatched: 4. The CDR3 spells CASSDSGGDQPQHF. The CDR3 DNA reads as TGTGCCAGCAGTGATTCAGGGGGGGATCAGCCCCAGCATTTT.

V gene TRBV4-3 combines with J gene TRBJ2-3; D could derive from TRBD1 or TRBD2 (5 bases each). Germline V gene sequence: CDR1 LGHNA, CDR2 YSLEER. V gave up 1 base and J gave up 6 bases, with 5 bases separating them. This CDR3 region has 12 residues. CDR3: CASSQGGDTQYF. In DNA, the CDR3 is TGCGCCAGCAGCCAAGGGGGGGATACGCAGTATTTT.